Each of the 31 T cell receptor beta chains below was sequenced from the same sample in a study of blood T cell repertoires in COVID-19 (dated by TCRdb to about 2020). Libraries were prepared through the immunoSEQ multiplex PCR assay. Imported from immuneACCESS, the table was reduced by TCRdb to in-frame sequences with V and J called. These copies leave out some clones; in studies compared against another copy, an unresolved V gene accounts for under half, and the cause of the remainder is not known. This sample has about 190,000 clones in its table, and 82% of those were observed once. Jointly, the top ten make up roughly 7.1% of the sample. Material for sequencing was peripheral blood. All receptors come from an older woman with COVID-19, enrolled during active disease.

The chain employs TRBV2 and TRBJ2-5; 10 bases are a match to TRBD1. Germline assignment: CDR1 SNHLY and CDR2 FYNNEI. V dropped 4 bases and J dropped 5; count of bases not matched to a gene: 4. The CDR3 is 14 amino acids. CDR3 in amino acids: CASSGDRGKETQYF. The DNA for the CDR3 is TGTGCCAGCAGTGGGGACAGGGGCAAGGAGACCCAGTACTTC.

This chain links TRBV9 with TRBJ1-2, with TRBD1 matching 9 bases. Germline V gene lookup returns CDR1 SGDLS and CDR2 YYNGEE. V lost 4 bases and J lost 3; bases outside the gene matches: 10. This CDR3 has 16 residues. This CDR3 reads CASSPTGTGRDYGYTF. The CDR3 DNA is TGTGCCAGCAGCCCGACAGGGACAGGGAGGGACTATGGCTACACCTTC.

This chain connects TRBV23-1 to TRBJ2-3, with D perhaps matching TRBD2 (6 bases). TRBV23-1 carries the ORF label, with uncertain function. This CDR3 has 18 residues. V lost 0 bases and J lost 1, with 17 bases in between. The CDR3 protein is CASSQSPPLEGRTDTQYF. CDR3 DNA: TGCGCCAGCAGTCAATCGCCTCCCTTGGAGGGGCGCACAGATACGCAGTATTTT.

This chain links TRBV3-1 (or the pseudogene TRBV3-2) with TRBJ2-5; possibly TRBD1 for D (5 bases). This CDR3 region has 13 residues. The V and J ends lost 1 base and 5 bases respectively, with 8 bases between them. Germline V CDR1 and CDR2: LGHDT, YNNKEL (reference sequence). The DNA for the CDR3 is TGTGCCAGCAGCCAAGGACAGCAGGAGACCCAGTACTTC. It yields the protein CASSQGQQETQYF.

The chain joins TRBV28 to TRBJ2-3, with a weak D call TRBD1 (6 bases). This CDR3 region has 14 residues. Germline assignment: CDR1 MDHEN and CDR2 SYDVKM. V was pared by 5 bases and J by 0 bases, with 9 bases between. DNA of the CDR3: TGTGCCAGCAGTCCGACAGGTAGCACAGATACGCAGTATTTT. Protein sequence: CASSPTGSTDTQYF.

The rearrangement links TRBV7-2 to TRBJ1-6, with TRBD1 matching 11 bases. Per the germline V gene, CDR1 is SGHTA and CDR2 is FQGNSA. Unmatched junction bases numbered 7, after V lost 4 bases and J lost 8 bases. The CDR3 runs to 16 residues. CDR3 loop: CASSYRWGQGDSPLHF. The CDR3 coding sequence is TGTGCCAGCAGCTACCGGTGGGGACAGGGGGATTCACCCCTCCACTTT.

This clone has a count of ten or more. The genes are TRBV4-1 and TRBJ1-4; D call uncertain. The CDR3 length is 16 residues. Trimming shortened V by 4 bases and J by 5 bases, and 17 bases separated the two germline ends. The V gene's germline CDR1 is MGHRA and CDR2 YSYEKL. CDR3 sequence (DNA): TGCGCCAGCAGCCCCCGGTCTGGCAGAGGGAATGAAAAACTGTTTTTT. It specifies CASSPRSGRGNEKLFF.

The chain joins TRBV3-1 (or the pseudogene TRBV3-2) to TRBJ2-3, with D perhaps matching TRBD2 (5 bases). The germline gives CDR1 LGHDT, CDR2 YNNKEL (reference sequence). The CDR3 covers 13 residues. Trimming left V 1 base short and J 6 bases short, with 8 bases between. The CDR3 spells CASSQVSGDTQYF. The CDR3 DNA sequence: TGTGCCAGCAGCCAAGTATCGGGGGATACGCAGTATTTT.

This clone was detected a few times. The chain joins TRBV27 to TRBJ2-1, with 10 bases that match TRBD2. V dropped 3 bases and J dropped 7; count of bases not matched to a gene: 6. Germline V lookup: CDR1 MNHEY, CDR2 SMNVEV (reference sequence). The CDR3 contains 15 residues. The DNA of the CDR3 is TGTGCCAGCAGTTTTAATAGCGGGAGGTTGAATGAGCAGTTCTTC. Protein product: CASSFNSGRLNEQFF.

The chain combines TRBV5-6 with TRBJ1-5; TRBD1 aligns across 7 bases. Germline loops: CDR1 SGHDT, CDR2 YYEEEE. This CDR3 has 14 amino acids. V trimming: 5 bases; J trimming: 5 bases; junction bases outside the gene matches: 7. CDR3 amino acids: CASSLRGRHQPQHF. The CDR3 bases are TGTGCCAGCAGTTTAAGGGGGCGGCATCAGCCCCAGCATTTT.

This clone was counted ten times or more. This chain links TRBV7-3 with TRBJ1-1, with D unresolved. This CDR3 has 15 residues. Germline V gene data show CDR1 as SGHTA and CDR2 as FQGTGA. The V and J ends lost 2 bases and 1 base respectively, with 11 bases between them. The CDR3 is CASSLFQDRNTEAFF. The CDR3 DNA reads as TGTGCCAGCAGCTTATTCCAGGATCGGAACACTGAAGCTTTCTTT.

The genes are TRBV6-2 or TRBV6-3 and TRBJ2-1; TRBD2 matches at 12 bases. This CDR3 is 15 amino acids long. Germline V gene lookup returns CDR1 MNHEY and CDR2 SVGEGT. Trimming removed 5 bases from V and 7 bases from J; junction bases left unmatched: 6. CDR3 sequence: CASSLAGGRENEQFF. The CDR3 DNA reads TGTGCCAGCAGTCTAGCGGGAGGGAGGGAAAATGAGCAGTTCTTC.

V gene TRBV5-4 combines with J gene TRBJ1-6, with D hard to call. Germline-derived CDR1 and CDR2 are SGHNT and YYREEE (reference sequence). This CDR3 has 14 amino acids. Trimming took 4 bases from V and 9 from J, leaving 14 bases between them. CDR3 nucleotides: TGTGCCAGCAGCCCCAAGTCGGTCGGTTCACCCCTCCACTTT. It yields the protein CASSPKSVGSPLHF.

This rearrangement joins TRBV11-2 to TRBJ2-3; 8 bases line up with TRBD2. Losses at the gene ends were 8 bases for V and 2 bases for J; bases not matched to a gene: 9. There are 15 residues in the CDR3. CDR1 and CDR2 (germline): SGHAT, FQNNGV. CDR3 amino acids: CASGWSGGNTDTQYF. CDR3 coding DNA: TGTGCCAGCGGCTGGAGCGGGGGAAACACAGATACGCAGTATTTT.

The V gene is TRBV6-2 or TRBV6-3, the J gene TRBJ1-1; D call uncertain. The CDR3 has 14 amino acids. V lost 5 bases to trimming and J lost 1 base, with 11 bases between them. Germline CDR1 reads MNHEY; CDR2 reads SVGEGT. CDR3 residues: CASSNMVGNTEAFF. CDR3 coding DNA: TGTGCCAGCAGTAACATGGTTGGGAACACTGAAGCTTTCTTT.

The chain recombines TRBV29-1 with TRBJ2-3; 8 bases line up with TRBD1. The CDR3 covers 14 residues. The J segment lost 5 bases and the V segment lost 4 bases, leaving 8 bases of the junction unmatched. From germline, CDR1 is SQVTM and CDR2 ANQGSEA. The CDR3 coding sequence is TGCAGCGTTGTTGAGGACAGGGCATTAGATACGCAGTATTTT. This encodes CSVVEDRALDTQYF.

The CDR3 reads CASSFNPPRQGTYGYTF. CDR3 in DNA: TGTGCCAGCAGTTTCAACCCTCCTCGACAGGGAACCTATGGCTACACCTTC. The chain combines TRBV27 with TRBJ1-2; 7 bases match TRBD1. The length of the CDR3 is 17 residues. CDR1 and CDR2 from the germline V gene are MNHEY and SMNVEV (reference sequence). The junction had 14 bases not matched to a gene; V was cut back by 3 bases and J by 4 bases.

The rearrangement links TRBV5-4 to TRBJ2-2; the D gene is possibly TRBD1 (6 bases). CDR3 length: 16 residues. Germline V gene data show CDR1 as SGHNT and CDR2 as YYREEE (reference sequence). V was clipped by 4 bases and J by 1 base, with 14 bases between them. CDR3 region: CASSPPGTLNTGELFF. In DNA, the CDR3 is TGTGCCAGCAGCCCACCCGGGACACTGAACACCGGGGAGCTGTTTTTT.

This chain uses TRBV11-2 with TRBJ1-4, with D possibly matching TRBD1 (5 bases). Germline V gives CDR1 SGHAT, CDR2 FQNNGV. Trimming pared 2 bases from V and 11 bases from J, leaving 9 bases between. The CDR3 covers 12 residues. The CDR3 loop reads CASSLSGGKLFF. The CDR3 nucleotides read TGTGCCAGCAGCTTATCCGGGGGGAAACTGTTTTTT. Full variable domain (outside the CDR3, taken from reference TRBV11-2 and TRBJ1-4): EAGVAQSPRYKIIEKRQSVAFWCNPISGHATLYWYQQILGQGPKLLIQFQNNGVVDDSQLPKDRFSAERLKGVDSTLKIQPAKLEDSAVYLCASSLSGGKLFFGSGTQLSVL.

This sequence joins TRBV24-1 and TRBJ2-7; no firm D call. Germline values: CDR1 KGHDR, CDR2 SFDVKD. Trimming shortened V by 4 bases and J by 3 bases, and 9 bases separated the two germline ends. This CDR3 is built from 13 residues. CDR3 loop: CATSDYTGYEQYF. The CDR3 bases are TGTGCCACCAGTGACTACACGGGCTACGAGCAGTACTTC.

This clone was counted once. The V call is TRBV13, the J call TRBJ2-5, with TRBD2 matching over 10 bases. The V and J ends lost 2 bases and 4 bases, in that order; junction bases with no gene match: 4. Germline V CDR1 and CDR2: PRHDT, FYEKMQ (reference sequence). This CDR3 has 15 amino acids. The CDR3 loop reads CASSLKLAGVETQYF. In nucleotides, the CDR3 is TGTGCCAGCAGCTTAAAGCTAGCGGGAGTAGAGACCCAGTACTTC.

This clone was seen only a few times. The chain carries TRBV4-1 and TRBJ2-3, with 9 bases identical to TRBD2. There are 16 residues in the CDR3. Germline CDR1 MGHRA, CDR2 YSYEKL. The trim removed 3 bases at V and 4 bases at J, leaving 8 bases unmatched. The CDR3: CASSQPRGLASDTQYF. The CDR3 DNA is TGCGCCAGCAGCCAGCCCAGGGGACTAGCATCAGATACGCAGTATTTT.

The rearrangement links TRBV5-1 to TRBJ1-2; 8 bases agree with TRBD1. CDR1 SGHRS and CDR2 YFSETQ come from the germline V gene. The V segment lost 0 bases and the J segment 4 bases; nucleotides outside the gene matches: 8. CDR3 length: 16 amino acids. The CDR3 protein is CASSLGKQGGFYGYTF. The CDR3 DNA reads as TGCGCCAGCAGCTTGGGGAAACAGGGGGGCTTCTATGGCTACACCTTC.

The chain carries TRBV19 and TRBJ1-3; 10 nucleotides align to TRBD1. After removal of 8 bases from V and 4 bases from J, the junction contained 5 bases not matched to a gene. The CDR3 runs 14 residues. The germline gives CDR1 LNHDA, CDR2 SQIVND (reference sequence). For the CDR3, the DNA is TGTGCCAGTGGTACGACAGGGGGCGGAAACACCATATATTTT. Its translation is CASGTTGGGNTIYF.

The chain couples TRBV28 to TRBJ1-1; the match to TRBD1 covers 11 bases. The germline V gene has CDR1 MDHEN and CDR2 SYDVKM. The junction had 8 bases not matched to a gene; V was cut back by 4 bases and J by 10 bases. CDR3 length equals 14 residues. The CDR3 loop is CASSSLGTGGRAFF. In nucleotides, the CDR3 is TGTGCCAGCAGTTCCCTGGGGACAGGGGGAAGAGCTTTCTTT.

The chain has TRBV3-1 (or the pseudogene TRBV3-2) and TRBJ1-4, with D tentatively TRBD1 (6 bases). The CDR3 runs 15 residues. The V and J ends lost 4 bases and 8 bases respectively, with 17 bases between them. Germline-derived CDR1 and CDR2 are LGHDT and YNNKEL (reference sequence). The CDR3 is CASSPRTDGPEKLFF. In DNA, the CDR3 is TGTGCCAGCAGCCCCCGGACAGACGGGCCCGAAAAACTGTTTTTT.

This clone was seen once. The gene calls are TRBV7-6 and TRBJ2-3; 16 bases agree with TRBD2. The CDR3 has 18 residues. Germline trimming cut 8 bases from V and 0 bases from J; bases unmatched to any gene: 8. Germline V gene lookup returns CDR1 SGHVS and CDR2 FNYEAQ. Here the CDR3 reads CASSLGTSGGASTDTQYF. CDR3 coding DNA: TGTGCCAGCTCCCTTGGGACTAGCGGGGGGGCTAGCACAGATACGCAGTATTTT.

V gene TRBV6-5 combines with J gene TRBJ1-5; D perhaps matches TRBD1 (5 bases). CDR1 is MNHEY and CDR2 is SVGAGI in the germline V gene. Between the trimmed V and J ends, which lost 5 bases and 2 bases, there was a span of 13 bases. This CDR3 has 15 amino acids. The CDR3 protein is CASSTSGLGNQPQHF. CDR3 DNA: TGTGCCAGCAGTACCTCAGGGTTGGGCAATCAGCCCCAGCATTTT.

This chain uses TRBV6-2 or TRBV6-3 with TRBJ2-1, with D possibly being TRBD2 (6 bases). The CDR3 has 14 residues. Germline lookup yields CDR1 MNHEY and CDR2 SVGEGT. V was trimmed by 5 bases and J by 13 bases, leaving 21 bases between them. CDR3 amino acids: CASSKGLRAIGQFF. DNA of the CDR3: TGTGCCAGCAGTAAGGGACTTAGAGCGATAGGACAGTTCTTC.

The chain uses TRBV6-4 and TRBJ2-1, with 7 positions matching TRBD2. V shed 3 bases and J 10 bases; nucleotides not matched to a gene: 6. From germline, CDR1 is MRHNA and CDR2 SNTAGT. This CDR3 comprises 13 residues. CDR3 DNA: TGTGCCAGCAGTGAGTATTCTAGCGGAGAGCAGTTCTTC. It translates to CASSEYSSGEQFF.

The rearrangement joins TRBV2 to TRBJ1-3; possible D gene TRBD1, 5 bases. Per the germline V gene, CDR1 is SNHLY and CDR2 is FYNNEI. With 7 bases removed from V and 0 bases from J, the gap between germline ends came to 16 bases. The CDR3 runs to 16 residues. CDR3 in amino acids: CASTLRGLLSGNTIYF. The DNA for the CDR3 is TGTGCCAGCACTCTCCGGGGACTGCTCTCTGGAAACACCATATATTTT. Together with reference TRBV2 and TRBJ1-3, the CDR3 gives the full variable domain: EPEVTQTPSHQVTQMGQEVILRCVPISNHLYFYWYRQILGQKVEFLVSFYNNEISEKSEIFDDQFSVERPDGSNFTLKIRSTKLEDSAMYFCASTLRGLLSGNTIYFGEGSWLTVV.